The 21 T cell receptor beta chains below come from one sample, sequenced in a study of glioma-infiltrating T cells after dendritic cell vaccination. Profiled with immunoSEQ multiplex PCR; TCRdb holds only in-frame clones, not every one. The sample lists tens of thousands of clones, more than 75% seen once, with 7% to 10% in the top ten. The sequencing used blood, collected before dendritic cell vaccination. The receptors were gathered from a human donor with glioblastoma.

This clone was seen a few times. V and J are TRBV27 and TRBJ1-2; no clear D. V was pared by 6 bases and J by 2 bases, with 10 bases between. The CDR3 runs to 13 residues. CDR1 and CDR2 (germline): MNHEY, SMNVEV (reference sequence). CDR3 in DNA: TGTGCCAGCAGCCCCCCCTCCAACTATGGCTACACCTTC. Protein: CASSPPSNYGYTF.

The chain links TRBV29-1 to TRBJ2-6; D ambiguous. The CDR3 has 15 residues. V was shortened by 0 bases and J by 1 base, with 7 bases between the two germline ends. Germline lookup yields CDR1 SQVTM and CDR2 ANQGSEA. CDR3 sequence (DNA): TGCAGCGTTGAAGATCGAGCATCTGGGGCCAACGTCCTGACTTTC. It yields the protein CSVEDRASGANVLTF.

This chain connects TRBV4-2 to TRBJ2-7; TRBD2 agrees at 7 bases. This CDR3 comprises 16 residues. Germline lookup yields CDR1 LGHNA and CDR2 YNFKEQ. The junction had 10 bases not matched to a gene; V was cut back by 0 bases and J by 5 bases. The CDR3 DNA reads as TGTGCCAGCAGCCAAGACCTGCGGGGGAAAGCCCACGAGCAGTACTTC. Its translation is CASSQDLRGKAHEQYF.

V is TRBV9 and J is TRBJ2-3, with 10 bases identical to TRBD2. Germline trimming cut 5 bases from V and 3 bases from J; bases unmatched to any gene: 6. The CDR3 covers 15 residues. Germline V CDR1 and CDR2: SGDLS, YYNGEE. CDR3 residues: CASSASGGGTDTQYF. The CDR3 DNA reads as TGTGCCAGCAGTGCTAGCGGGGGAGGAACAGATACGCAGTATTTT.

The gene calls are TRBV10-3 and TRBJ1-3, with D possibly being TRBD1 (6 bases). V lost 3 bases and J lost 4, with 7 bases in between. Germline assignment: CDR1 ENHRY and CDR2 SYGVKD. There are 13 residues in the CDR3. This CDR3 is CAISEQGGNTIYF. In nucleotides, the CDR3 is TGTGCCATCAGTGAACAGGGAGGAAACACCATATATTTT.

The J gene is TRBJ2-5, the V gene TRBV5-1; TRBD2 aligns across 11 bases. Looked up from germline, CDR1 is SGHRS and CDR2 is YFSETQ. V was clipped by 4 bases and J by 5 bases; unmatched bases: 10. The CDR3 totals 16 residues. The CDR3 here is CASSPLPGLAAETQYF. DNA for the CDR3: TGCGCCAGCAGCCCACTCCCGGGACTAGCGGCGGAGACCCAGTACTTC.

This chain connects TRBV29-1 to TRBJ2-1; 11 nucleotides align to TRBD2. The CDR3 runs to 15 residues. Trimming at V came to 3 bases and at J to 3 bases, leaving 4 bases not matched to a gene. Germline CDR1 is SQVTM and CDR2 is ANQGSEA. The chain's CDR3 is CSVEGLADYYNEQFF. CDR3 DNA: TGCAGCGTTGAGGGACTAGCGGATTACTACAATGAGCAGTTCTTC.

Only one count was recorded for this clone. This chain links TRBV27 with TRBJ1-2; D is uncertain. CDR1 MNHEY and CDR2 SMNVEV come from the germline V gene (reference sequence). Trimming pared 8 bases from V and 2 bases from J, leaving 18 bases between. The CDR3 is made up of 15 amino acids. The CDR3 sequence is CASSNPTRGNYGYTF. Here the CDR3 DNA reads TGTGCCAGCTCCAACCCTACCCGGGGAAACTATGGCTACACCTTC.

The J gene is TRBJ1-3, the V gene TRBV23-1; D not resolved. TRBV23-1 is known as an ORF, though its function is uncertain. The V end lost 8 bases, the J end lost 7 bases, and 12 bases lay between the germline ends. CDR3 length: 12 amino acids. CDR3 amino acids: CASPLSGNTIYF. In DNA form, the CDR3 reads TGCGCCAGCCCACTTTCCGGGAACACCATATATTTT.

This rearrangement joins TRBV19 to TRBJ1-1; D unresolved. There are 13 residues in the CDR3. From germline, CDR1 is LNHDA and CDR2 SQIVND (reference sequence). V dropped 4 bases and J dropped 5 bases, with 11 bases sitting between them. As DNA, the CDR3 is TGTGCCAGTAGTACCTTAATGAGGACTGAAGCTTTCTTT. Translation gives CASSTLMRTEAFF.

V is TRBV2 and J is TRBJ2-3; D unresolved. The length of the CDR3 is 14 residues. Between the trimmed V and J ends, which lost 2 bases and 1 base, there was a span of 7 bases. Looked up from germline, CDR1 is SNHLY and CDR2 is FYNNEI. This CDR3 is CASSEQRRTDTQYF. As DNA, the CDR3 is TGTGCCAGCAGTGAACAGCGTCGCACAGATACGCAGTATTTT.

The chain joins TRBV7-2 to TRBJ2-7; TRBD2 agrees at 8 bases. Germline assignment: CDR1 SGHTA and CDR2 FQGNSA. Germline trimming cut 2 bases from V and 6 bases from J; bases unmatched to any gene: 6. The length of the CDR3 is 14 residues. The CDR3 sequence: CASSLNGGAVEQYF. The CDR3 nucleotides read TGTGCCAGCAGCTTAAACGGGGGGGCCGTCGAGCAGTACTTC.

The count of this clone is one. The gene calls are TRBV27 and TRBJ1-2, with TRBD1 matching 8 bases. The CDR3 contains 15 residues. Germline loops: CDR1 MNHEY, CDR2 SMNVEV (reference sequence). V gave up 4 bases and J gave up 0 bases; unmatched junction bases: 4. The CDR3 loop reads CASSSGGLPNYGYTF. In DNA form, the CDR3 reads TGTGCCAGCAGTTCAGGGGGCCTCCCTAACTATGGCTACACCTTC.

Only a few counts were recorded for this clone. The chain carries TRBV29-1 and TRBJ2-7, with D possibly matching TRBD2 (6 bases). The CDR3 covers 13 residues. V lost 1 base and J 3 bases, leaving 10 bases between the germline ends. Germline V gives CDR1 SQVTM, CDR2 ANQGSEA. CDR3 sequence reads: CSVEAAGGYEQYF. The CDR3 DNA reads as TGCAGCGTTGAAGCCGCCGGGGGCTACGAGCAGTACTTC.

The CDR3 DNA is TGTGCCAGTAGTATAAGCCCTCTTCATGCGCAGTATTTT. Translated: CASSISPLHAQYF. This rearrangement joins TRBV19 to TRBJ2-3, with D unclear. In germline, CDR1 is LNHDA, CDR2 SQIVND (reference sequence). The V end lost 2 bases, the J end lost 10 bases, and 13 bases lay between the germline ends. This CDR3 is built from 13 residues.

For the CDR3, the DNA is TGTGCCAGCAGTTCGCGGTATCCCCCAAATAATGAGCAGTTCTTC. Translated, it gives CASSSRYPPNNEQFF. This chain joins TRBV28 and TRBJ2-1, with D uncertain. The CDR3 consists of 15 residues. The germline CDR1 and CDR2 sequences are MDHEN and SYDVKM. The V end was cut by 4 bases, the J end by 7 bases, with 17 bases between.

V and J are TRBV7-9 and TRBJ2-5; 8 bases are a match to TRBD1. After removal of 4 bases from V and 4 bases from J, the junction contained 11 bases not matched to a gene. CDR3 length: 16 amino acids. CDR1 SEHNR and CDR2 FQNEAQ come from the germline V gene (reference sequence). The CDR3 coding sequence is TGTGCCAGCAGCTCCCCCGCAAGCGGACAGGGAGAGACCCAGTACTTC. It is translated as CASSSPASGQGETQYF. Full variable domain (outside the CDR3, taken from reference TRBV7-9 and TRBJ2-5): DTGVSQNPRHKITKRGQNVTFRCDPISEHNRLYWYRQTLGQGPEFLTYFQNEAQLEKSRLLSDRFSAERPKGSFSTLEIQRTEQGDSAMYLCASSSPASGQGETQYFGPGTRLLVL.

The rearrangement joins TRBV2 to TRBJ2-5; TRBD1 matches at 11 bases. The CDR3 is 16 amino acids. V lost 8 bases, J lost 5 bases, and 13 bases stayed unmatched. Per the germline V gene, CDR1 is SNHLY and CDR2 is FYNNEI. The CDR3 protein is CASGRARDRGFETQYF. In DNA, the CDR3 is TGTGCCAGCGGGAGGGCGAGGGACAGGGGGTTCGAGACCCAGTACTTC. Based on the CDR3 plus reference TRBV2 and TRBJ2-5, the full variable domain is EPEVTQTPSHQVTQMGQEVILRCVPISNHLYFYWYRQILGQKVEFLVSFYNNEISEKSEIFDDQFSVERPDGSNFTLKIRSTKLEDSAMYFCASGRARDRGFETQYFGPGTRLLVL.

This clone was seen a handful of times. The chain has TRBV11-3 and TRBJ2-5, with D maybe TRBD2 (5 bases). The CDR3 has 15 amino acids. The germline CDR1 and CDR2 sequences are SGHNT and YENEEA. V was cut by 5 bases and J by 5 bases, with 18 bases left in between. The DNA of the CDR3 is TGTGCCAGCAGCGTAGGGCTAGCCTCTGGGGAGACCCAGTACTTC. It translates to CASSVGLASGETQYF.

This clone was counted between two and nine times. J is TRBJ1-6 and V is TRBV10-2; D gene uncertain. Deletions cut 7 bases from V and 8 bases from J, with 12 bases between. The germline V gene encodes CDR1 WSHSY and CDR2 SAAADI. The CDR3 totals 13 residues. CDR3 DNA: TGCGCCAGCAAGGAGGTGGCGGATTCACCCCTCCACTTT. This sequence encodes CASKEVADSPLHF.

The chain uses TRBV19 and TRBJ2-3, with D perhaps matching TRBD2 (6 bases). CDR1 LNHDA and CDR2 SQIVND come from the germline V gene (reference sequence). The CDR3 spans 16 residues. The V end was cut by 6 bases, the J end by 4 bases, with 20 bases between. The CDR3 spells CASREPGAPWPDTQYF. The CDR3 DNA sequence: TGTGCCAGTAGGGAGCCGGGAGCACCATGGCCAGATACGCAGTATTTT.